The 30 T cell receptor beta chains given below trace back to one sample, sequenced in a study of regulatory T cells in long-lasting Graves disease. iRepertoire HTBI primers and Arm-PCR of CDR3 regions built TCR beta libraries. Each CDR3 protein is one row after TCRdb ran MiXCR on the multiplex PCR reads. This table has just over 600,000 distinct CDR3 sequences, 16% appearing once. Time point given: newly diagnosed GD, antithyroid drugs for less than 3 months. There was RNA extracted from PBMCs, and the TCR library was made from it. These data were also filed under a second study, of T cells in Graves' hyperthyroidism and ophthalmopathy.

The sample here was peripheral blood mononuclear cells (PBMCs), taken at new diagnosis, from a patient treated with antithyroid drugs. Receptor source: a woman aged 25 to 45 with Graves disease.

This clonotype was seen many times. The CDR3 here is CAIAPGGSNQPQHF. In nucleotides, the CDR3 is TGTGCCATCGCTCCTGGGGGTAGCAATCAGCCCCAGCATTTT. This chain uses TRBV10-3 with TRBJ1-5, with a weak D call TRBD1 (5 bases). Germline V lookup: CDR1 ENHRY, CDR2 SYGVKD. The CDR3 totals 14 residues. Trimming took 8 bases from V and 0 from J, leaving 11 bases between them.

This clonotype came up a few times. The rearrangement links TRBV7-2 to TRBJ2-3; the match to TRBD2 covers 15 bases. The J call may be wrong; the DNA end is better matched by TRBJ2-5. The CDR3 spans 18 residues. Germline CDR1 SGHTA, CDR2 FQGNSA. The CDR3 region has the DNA TGTGCCAGCAGCTCGCCGGGACTAGCGGGAGGCCGGGGAGAGACCCAGTACTTC. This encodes CASSSPGLAGGRGETQYF.

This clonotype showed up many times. CDR3 DNA sequence: TGTGCCAGCTTACCCGCGGACAACCTCCGCTACGAGCAGTACTTC. Its translation is CASLPADNLRYEQYF. The rearrangement uses TRBV28 and TRBJ2-7, with D possibly matching TRBD1 (5 bases). Germline V gene sequence: CDR1 MDHEN, CDR2 SYDVKM. The V gene lost 8 bases and the J gene lost 3 bases, with 20 bases spanning the gap. The length of the CDR3 is 15 residues. Full variable domain (remainder filled in from reference TRBV28 and TRBJ2-7): DVKVTQSSRYLVKRTGEKVFLECVQDMDHENMFWYRQDPGLGLRLIYFSYDVKMKEKGDIPEGYSVSREKKERFSLILESASTNQTSMYLCASLPADNLRYEQYFGPGTRLTVT.

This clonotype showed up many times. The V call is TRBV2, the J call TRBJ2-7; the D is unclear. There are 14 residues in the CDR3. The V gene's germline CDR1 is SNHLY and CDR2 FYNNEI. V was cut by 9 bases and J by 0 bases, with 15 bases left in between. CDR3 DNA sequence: TGTGCCAGTAGTCCCTCGGGCCTCTCCTACGAGCAGTACTTC. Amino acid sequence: CASSPSGLSYEQYF.

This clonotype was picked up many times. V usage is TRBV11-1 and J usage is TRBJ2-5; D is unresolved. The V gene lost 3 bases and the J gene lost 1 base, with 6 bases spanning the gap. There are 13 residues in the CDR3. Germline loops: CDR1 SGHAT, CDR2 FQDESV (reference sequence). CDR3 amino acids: CASSFGTQETQYF. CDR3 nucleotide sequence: TGTGCCAGCAGCTTCGGTACCCAAGAGACCCAGTACTTC.

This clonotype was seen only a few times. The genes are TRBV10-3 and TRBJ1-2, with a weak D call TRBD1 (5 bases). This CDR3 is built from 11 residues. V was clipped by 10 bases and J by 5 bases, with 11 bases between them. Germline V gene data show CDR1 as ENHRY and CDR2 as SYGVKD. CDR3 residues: CATRQLYGYTF. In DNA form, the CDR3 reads TGTGCCACCAGACAGCTTTATGGCTACACCTTC.

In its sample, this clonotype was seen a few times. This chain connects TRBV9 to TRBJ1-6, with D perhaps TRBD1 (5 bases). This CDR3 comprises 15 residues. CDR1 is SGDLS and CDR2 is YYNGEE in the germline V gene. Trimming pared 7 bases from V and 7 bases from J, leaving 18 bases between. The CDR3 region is CASGGGLETNSPLHF. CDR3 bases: TGTGCCAGCGGGGGAGGGTTGGAGACCAATTCACCCCTCCACTTT. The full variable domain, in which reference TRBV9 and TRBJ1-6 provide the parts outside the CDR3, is DSGVTQTPKHLITATGQRVTLRCSPRSGDLSVYWYQQSLDQGLQFLIQYYNGEERAKGNILERFSAQQFPDLHSELNLSSLELGDSALYFCASGGGLETNSPLHFGNGTRLTVT.

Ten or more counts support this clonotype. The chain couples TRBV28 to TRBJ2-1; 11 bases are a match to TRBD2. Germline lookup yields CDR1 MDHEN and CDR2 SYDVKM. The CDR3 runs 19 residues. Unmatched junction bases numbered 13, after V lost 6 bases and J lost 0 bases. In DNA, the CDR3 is TGTGCCAGCAGGTCCGGGACTAGCGGTCTCACTTTCTCCTACAATGAGCAGTTCTTC. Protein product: CASRSGTSGLTFSYNEQFF.

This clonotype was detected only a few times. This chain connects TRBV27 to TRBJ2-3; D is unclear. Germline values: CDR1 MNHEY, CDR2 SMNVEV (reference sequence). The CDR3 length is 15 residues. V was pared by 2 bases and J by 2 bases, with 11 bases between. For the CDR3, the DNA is TGTGCCAGCAGTTTAAGGTTTTTGGCCACAGATACGCAGTATTTT. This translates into CASSLRFLATDTQYF.

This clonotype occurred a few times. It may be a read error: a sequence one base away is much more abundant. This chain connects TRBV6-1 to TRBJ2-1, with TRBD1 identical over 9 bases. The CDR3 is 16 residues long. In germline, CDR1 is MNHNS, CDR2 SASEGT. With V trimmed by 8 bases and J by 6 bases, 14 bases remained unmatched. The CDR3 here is CASGGPGTGWGNEQFF. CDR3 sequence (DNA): TGTGCCAGCGGTGGCCCCGGGACAGGGTGGGGCAATGAGCAGTTCTTC.

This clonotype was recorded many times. CDR3 residues: CASSIGQPNTEAFF. The CDR3 nucleotides are TGTGCCAGCAGCATCGGACAACCGAACACTGAAGCTTTCTTT. This chain connects TRBV7-2 to TRBJ1-1; perhaps TRBD1 as D (5 bases). Germline CDR1 SGHTA, CDR2 FQGNSA. The CDR3 runs to 14 residues. The V end was cut by 5 bases, the J end by 1 base, with 11 bases between.

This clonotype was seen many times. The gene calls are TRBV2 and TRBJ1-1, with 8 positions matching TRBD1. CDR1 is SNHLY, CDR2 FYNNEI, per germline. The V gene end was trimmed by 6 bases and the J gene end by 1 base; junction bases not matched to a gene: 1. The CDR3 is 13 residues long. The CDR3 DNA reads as TGTGCCAGCAGACAGGGGGGGAACACTGAAGCTTTCTTT. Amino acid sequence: CASRQGGNTEAFF.

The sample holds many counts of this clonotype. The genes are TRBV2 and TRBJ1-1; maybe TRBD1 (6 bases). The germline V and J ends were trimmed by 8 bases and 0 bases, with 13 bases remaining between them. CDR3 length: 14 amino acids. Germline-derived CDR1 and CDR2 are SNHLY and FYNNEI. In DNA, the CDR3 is TGTGCCAGCTTTTACAGGGCCCTGAACACTGAAGCTTTCTTT. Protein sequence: CASFYRALNTEAFF.

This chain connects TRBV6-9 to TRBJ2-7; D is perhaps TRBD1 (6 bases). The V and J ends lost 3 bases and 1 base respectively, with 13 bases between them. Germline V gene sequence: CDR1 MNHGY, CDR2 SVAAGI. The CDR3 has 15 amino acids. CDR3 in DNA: TGTGCCAGCAGTTACGGACAGAGCTCTTCCTACGAGCAGTACTTC. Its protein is CASSYGQSSSYEQYF.

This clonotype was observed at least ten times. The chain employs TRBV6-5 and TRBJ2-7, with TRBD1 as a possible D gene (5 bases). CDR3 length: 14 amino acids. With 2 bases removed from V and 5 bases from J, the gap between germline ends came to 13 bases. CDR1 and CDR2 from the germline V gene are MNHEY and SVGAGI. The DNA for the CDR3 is TGTGCCAGCAGTTACCGGCAGGGTCCACACGAGCAGTACTTC. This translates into CASSYRQGPHEQYF.

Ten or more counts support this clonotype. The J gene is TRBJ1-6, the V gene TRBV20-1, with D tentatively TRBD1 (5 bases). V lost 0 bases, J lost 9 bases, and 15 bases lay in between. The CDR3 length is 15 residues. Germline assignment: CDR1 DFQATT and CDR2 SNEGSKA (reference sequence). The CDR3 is CSARDPGGGLSPLHF. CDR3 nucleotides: TGCAGTGCTAGAGATCCTGGGGGAGGCCTTTCACCCCTCCACTTT.

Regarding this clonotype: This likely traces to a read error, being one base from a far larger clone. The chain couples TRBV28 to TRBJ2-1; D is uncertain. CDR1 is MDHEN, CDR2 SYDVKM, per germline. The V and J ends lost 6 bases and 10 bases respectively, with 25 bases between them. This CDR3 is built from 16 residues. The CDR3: CASSLPALVGQNEQFF. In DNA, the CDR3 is TGTGCCAGCAGCCTCCCGGCTTTAGTGGGTCAGAACGAGCAGTTCTTC.

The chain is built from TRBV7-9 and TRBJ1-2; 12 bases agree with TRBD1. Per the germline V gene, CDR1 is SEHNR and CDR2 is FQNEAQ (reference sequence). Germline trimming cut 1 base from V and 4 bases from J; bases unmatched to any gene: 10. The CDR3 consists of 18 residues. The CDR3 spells CASSLVLGDRGRFYGYTF. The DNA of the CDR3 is TGTGCCAGCAGCTTAGTTTTGGGGGACAGGGGGCGATTCTATGGCTACACCTTC.

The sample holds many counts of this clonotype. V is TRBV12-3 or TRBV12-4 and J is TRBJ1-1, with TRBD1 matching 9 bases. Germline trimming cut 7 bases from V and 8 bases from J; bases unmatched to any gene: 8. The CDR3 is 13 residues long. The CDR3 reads CASILGQGLEAFF. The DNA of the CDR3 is TGTGCCAGCATCCTTGGACAGGGGCTGGAAGCTTTCTTT.

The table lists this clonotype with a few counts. CDR3 DNA sequence: TGCGCCAGCAGCTTGGGGGGTGTCACCGGGGAGCTGTTTTTT. Translated, it gives CASSLGGVTGELFF. The V gene is TRBV5-1, the J gene TRBJ2-2; D gene unclear. This CDR3 spans 14 amino acids. Trimming left V 0 bases short and J 4 bases short, with 7 bases between. Germline CDR1 reads SGHRS; CDR2 reads YFSETQ.

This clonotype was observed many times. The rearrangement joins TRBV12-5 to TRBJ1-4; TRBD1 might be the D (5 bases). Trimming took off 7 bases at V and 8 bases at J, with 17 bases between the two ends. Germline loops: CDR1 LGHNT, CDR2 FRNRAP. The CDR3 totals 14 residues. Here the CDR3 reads CASATTARFEKLFF. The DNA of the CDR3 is TGTGCTAGTGCCACGACAGCCCGTTTCGAAAAACTGTTTTTT.

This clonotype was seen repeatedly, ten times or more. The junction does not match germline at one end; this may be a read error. CDR3 DNA sequence: TGTGCCAGCAGCTTATCCCTTTACAATGAGCAGTTCTTC. Translating gives CASSLSLYNEQFF. This chain connects TRBV27 to TRBJ2-1; no firm D call. Germline assignment: CDR1 MNHEY and CDR2 SMNVEV (reference sequence). The CDR3 spans 13 residues.

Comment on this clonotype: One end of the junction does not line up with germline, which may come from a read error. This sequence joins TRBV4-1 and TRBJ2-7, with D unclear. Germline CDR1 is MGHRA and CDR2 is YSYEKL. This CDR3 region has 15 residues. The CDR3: CASSQQDGSSYEQYF. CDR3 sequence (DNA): TGTGCCAGCAGCCAGCAGGACGGCAGCTCCTACGAGCAGTACTTC.

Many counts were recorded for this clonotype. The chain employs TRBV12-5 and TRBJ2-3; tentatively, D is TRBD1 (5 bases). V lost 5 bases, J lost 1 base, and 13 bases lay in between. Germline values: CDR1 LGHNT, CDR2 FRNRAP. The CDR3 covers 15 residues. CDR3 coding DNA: TGTGCTAGTGGTCACGGCCAAGGGGGCACAGATACGCAGTATTTT. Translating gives CASGHGQGGTDTQYF.

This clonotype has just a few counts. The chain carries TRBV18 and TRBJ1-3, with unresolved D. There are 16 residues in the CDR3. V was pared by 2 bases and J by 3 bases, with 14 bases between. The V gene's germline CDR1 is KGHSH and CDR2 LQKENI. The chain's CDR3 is CASSPTGIQNGNTIYF. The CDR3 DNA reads TGTGCCAGCTCACCAACGGGTATCCAGAATGGAAACACCATATATTTT.

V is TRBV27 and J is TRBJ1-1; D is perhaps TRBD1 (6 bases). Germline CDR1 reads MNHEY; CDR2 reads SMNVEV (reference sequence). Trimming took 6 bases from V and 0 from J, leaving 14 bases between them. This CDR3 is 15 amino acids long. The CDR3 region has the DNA TGTGCCAGCAGCCTAAGGGGGACAATGAACACTGAAGCTTTCTTT. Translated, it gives CASSLRGTMNTEAFF.

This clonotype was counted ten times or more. The CDR3 region is CASSSKIRSYNEQFF. CDR3 DNA: TGTGCCAGCAGCTCCAAGATAAGGAGTTACAATGAGCAGTTCTTC. This chain uses TRBV7-2 with TRBJ2-1; D is unclear. With 4 bases removed from V and 4 bases from J, the gap between germline ends came to 14 bases. Germline CDR1 reads SGHTA; CDR2 reads FQGNSA. The CDR3 is 15 residues long.

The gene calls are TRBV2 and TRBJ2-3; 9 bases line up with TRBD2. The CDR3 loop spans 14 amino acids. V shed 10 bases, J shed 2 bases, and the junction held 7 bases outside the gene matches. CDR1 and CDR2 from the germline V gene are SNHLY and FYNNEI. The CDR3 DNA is TGTGCCACGGGACTAGCAGCAACCACAGATACGCAGTATTTT. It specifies CATGLAATTDTQYF.

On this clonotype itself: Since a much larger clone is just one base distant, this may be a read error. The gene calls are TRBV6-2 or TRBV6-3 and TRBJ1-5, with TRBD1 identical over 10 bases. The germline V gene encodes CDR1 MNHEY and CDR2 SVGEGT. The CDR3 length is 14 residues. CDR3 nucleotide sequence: TGTGCCCGCAGACAGGGGGCCCTTAATCAGCCCCAGCATTTT. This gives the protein CARRQGALNQPQHF.

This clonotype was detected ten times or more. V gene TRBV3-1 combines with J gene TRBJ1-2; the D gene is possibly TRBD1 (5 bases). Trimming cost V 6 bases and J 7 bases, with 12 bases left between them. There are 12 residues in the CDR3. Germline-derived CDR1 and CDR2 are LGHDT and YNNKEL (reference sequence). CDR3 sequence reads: CASSQGGAGYTF. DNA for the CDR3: TGTGCCAGCAGTCAGGGAGGGGCTGGCTACACCTTC.